These 25 T cell receptor beta chains share one sample of origin, sequenced in a study of OX40 agonist ivuxolimab in advanced cancers. The library was obtained by the immunoSEQ multiplex PCR assay. As stored in TCRdb, this immuneACCESS dataset retains in-frame rearrangements with V and J assigned. A fraction of the clones does not appear; measured against another copy, unresolved V genes explain less than half of the discrepancy, and the remainder lacks a known reason. This sample holds approximately 90,000 clones; 89% were observed only once. In total, the top ten clones hold approximately 0.35% of the sample. The sample consisted of CD4+ or CD8+ T cells sorted from blood, taken in a trial of the OX40 agonist ivuxolimab. The receptors were gathered from an adult with an advanced solid tumor such as melanoma, head and neck, liver or kidney cancer.

The rearrangement joins TRBV5-4 to TRBJ1-6; TRBD1 aligns across 7 bases. Germline lookup yields CDR1 SGHNT and CDR2 YYREEE (reference sequence). This CDR3 spans 14 amino acids. V lost 4 bases to trimming and J lost 9 bases; unmatched junction nucleotides: 7. Here the CDR3 DNA reads TGTGCCAGCAGCCGGGACAGTCCTGGTTCACCCCTCCACTTT. Protein product: CASSRDSPGSPLHF.

The DNA of the CDR3 is TGTGCCAGCATGCGAGCGGGAGGAAACAATGAGCAGTTCTTC. Protein sequence: CASMRAGGNNEQFF. The V gene is TRBV2, the J gene TRBJ2-1; TRBD2 matches 9 bases. Trimming at V came to 7 bases and at J to 5 bases, leaving 6 bases not matched to a gene. Germline CDR1 and CDR2: SNHLY and FYNNEI. The CDR3 has 14 amino acids.

The CDR3 region has the DNA TGTGCCTGGAGTGCCCAAGGGGGCGTTGGGGCCTACAATGAGCAGTTCTTC. As protein: CAWSAQGGVGAYNEQFF. The chain combines TRBV30 with TRBJ2-1; 7 nucleotides match TRBD1. V dropped 1 base and J dropped 2; count of bases not matched to a gene: 11. There are 17 residues in the CDR3. Per germline, CDR1 GTSNPN and CDR2 SVGIG (reference sequence).

The chain employs TRBV19 and TRBJ2-2; D ambiguous. The CDR3 consists of 14 residues. Germline CDR1 LNHDA, CDR2 SQIVND (reference sequence). Deletions cut 7 bases from V and 4 bases from J, with 13 bases between. Written as DNA, the CDR3 is TGTGCCAGTACCCTATCAACAGTCACCGGGGAGCTGTTTTTT. Its protein product is CASTLSTVTGELFF.

V usage is TRBV6-6 and J usage is TRBJ2-5; either TRBD1 or TRBD2 may supply D (5 bases each). The V and J ends lost 11 bases and 0 bases respectively, with 13 bases between them. There are 13 residues in the CDR3. Germline-derived CDR1 and CDR2 are MNHNY and SVGAGI (reference sequence). CDR3 nucleotides: TGTGCCGCCGGGACCCCGTACCAAGAGACCCAGTACTTC. It is translated as CAAGTPYQETQYF.

This CDR3 reads CAGSLNTEAFF. DNA of the CDR3: TGTGCCGGGTCGTTGAACACTGAAGCTTTCTTT. V and J are TRBV30 and TRBJ1-1; D unresolved. This CDR3 region has 11 residues. V was shortened by 8 bases and J by 0 bases, with 7 bases between the two germline ends. Germline loops: CDR1 GTSNPN, CDR2 SVGIG (reference sequence).

The chain links TRBV2 to TRBJ2-5, with unresolved D. Trimming pared 7 bases from V and 2 bases from J, leaving 14 bases between. Germline V gene data show CDR1 as SNHLY and CDR2 as FYNNEI. The CDR3 is made up of 14 amino acids. The CDR3 loop is CASTKQITQETQYF. The CDR3 DNA is TGTGCCAGCACTAAACAGATTACACAAGAGACCCAGTACTTC.

This chain links TRBV7-9 with TRBJ1-2; TRBD1 agrees at 7 bases. The germline V gene encodes CDR1 SEHNR and CDR2 FQNEAQ (reference sequence). The CDR3 has 15 amino acids. Trimming removed 1 base from V and 6 bases from J; junction bases left unmatched: 8. The CDR3 coding sequence is TGTGCCAGCAGCTTAGAGGGGGCTAGGCTCGATGGCTACACCTTC. As protein: CASSLEGARLDGYTF.

V usage is TRBV6-5 and J usage is TRBJ2-2; no reliable D call. CDR3 length equals 14 residues. Trimming shortened V by 4 bases and J by 1 base, and 7 bases separated the two germline ends. Looked up from germline, CDR1 is MNHEY and CDR2 is SVGAGI. The CDR3 reads CASSWPENTGELFF. The DNA of the CDR3 is TGTGCCAGCAGTTGGCCGGAGAACACCGGGGAGCTGTTTTTT.

The sample holds one count of this clone. The chain links TRBV7-2 to TRBJ2-1; D is unclear. Between the trimmed V and J ends, which lost 0 bases and 0 bases, there was a span of 6 bases. This CDR3 comprises 15 residues. The germline CDR1 and CDR2 sequences are SGHTA and FQGNSA. The CDR3 protein is CASSLATGSYNEQFF. CDR3 in DNA: TGTGCCAGCAGCTTAGCTACGGGCTCCTACAATGAGCAGTTCTTC.

The chain uses TRBV19 and TRBJ1-5, with TRBD1 as a possible D gene (5 bases). The germline V and J ends were trimmed by 2 bases and 4 bases, with 18 bases remaining between them. Germline CDR1 is LNHDA and CDR2 is SQIVND (reference sequence). The CDR3 loop spans 17 amino acids. The CDR3 loop is CASSILWGLAGNQPQHF. The CDR3 nucleotides read TGTGCCAGTAGTATACTATGGGGGTTGGCAGGTAATCAGCCCCAGCATTTT.

CDR3 bases: TGCGCCAGCAGCTTGGTAGCGGGGATGAACAATGAGCAGTTCTTC. Translating gives CASSLVAGMNNEQFF. The rearrangement uses TRBV5-1 and TRBJ2-1; 8 bases are shared with TRBD2. The CDR3 consists of 15 residues. J lost 5 bases, V lost 0 bases, and 4 bases had no gene match. The germline gives CDR1 SGHRS, CDR2 YFSETQ. Drawing the rest from reference TRBV5-1 and TRBJ2-1, the complete variable domain is KAGVTQTPRYLIKTRGQQVTLSCSPISGHRSVSWYQQTPGQGLQFLFEYFSETQRNKGNFPGRFSGRQFSNSRSEMNVSTLELGDSALYLCASSLVAGMNNEQFFGPGTRLTVL.

The V gene is TRBV27, the J gene TRBJ2-7; D gene uncertain. There are 13 residues in the CDR3. The V and J ends lost 5 bases and 4 bases respectively, with 12 bases between them. Germline V gene data show CDR1 as MNHEY and CDR2 as SMNVEV (reference sequence). The CDR3: CASSGHGRYEQYF. In DNA form, the CDR3 reads TGTGCCAGCAGTGGCCATGGGCGGTACGAGCAGTACTTC.

The chain employs TRBV6-1 and TRBJ2-5; weak D call: TRBD2 (5 bases). The CDR3 is 13 residues long. The V end was cut by 8 bases, the J end by 2 bases, with 12 bases between. The germline V gene has CDR1 MNHNS and CDR2 SASEGT. The CDR3 coding sequence is TGTGCCAGCGGACTCCTTGGGCAAGAGACCCAGTACTTC. Translated, it gives CASGLLGQETQYF.

J is TRBJ2-5 and V is TRBV21-1; TRBD2 is the table's D call, not checked against the DNA. TRBV21-1 is a recognized pseudogene. The CDR3 is made up of 17 amino acids. The DNA of the CDR3 is TGTGCCAGCAGCAAAGGAGAGTCAGCGACCCACCAAGAGACCCAGTACTTC. Translating gives CASSKGESATHQETQYF.

The chain uses TRBV6-4 and TRBJ1-2; D is perhaps TRBD1 (6 bases). This CDR3 comprises 14 residues. CDR1 is MRHNA, CDR2 SNTAGT, per germline. Trimming removed 6 bases at V and 0 bases at J, with 11 bases between. CDR3 protein: CASSPTGANYGYTF. The CDR3 DNA sequence: TGTGCCAGCAGCCCGACAGGAGCTAACTATGGCTACACCTTC.

The gene calls are TRBV7-9 and TRBJ1-1, with D possibly matching TRBD1 (6 bases). The V gene lost 5 bases and the J gene lost 10 bases, with 14 bases spanning the gap. Germline V gene sequence: CDR1 SEHNR, CDR2 FQNEAQ (reference sequence). The CDR3 totals 12 residues. The CDR3 loop is CASSQSQGSAFF. In DNA form, the CDR3 reads TGTGCCAGCAGCCAGTCCCAGGGGTCAGCTTTCTTT.

V is TRBV27 and J is TRBJ2-2; D remains ambiguous. This CDR3 is built from 15 residues. V lost 2 bases and J lost 5, with 12 bases in between. Germline V gene lookup returns CDR1 MNHEY and CDR2 SMNVEV (reference sequence). The CDR3 region is CASSLLRTETGELFF. DNA of the CDR3: TGTGCCAGCAGTTTACTTAGGACCGAGACCGGGGAGCTGTTTTTT.

The chain joins TRBV19 to TRBJ2-5, with D perhaps matching TRBD2 (6 bases). Trimming pared 4 bases from V and 2 bases from J, leaving 11 bases between. The CDR3 is 14 residues long. Germline V gene sequence: CDR1 LNHDA, CDR2 SQIVND (reference sequence). The CDR3, as DNA: TGTGCCAGTAGTAATAGTCTAGCGCAAGAGACCCAGTACTTC. Translation: CASSNSLAQETQYF.

The chain joins TRBV9 to TRBJ1-6; perhaps TRBD1 as D (5 bases). Per germline, CDR1 SGDLS and CDR2 YYNGEE. Trimming shortened V by 4 bases and J by 7 bases, and 12 bases separated the two germline ends. CDR3 size: 14 residues. CDR3 region: CASSPIGGNSPLHF. The CDR3 DNA sequence: TGTGCCAGCAGCCCAATCGGGGGAAATTCACCCCTCCACTTT.

The chain employs TRBV9 and TRBJ1-2; 7 nucleotides agree with TRBD1. The CDR3 covers 16 residues. V lost 0 bases, J lost 4 bases, and 9 bases stayed unmatched. The V gene's germline CDR1 is SGDLS and CDR2 YYNGEE. CDR3 residues: CASSVVEGAGGYGYTF. CDR3 sequence (DNA): TGTGCCAGCAGCGTAGTTGAGGGGGCTGGAGGCTATGGCTACACCTTC.

This clone was seen a single time. The CDR3 bases are TGTGCCAGCAGCCATCCTCGGGGAGGGGCCAACGTCCTGACTTTC. Its translation is CASSHPRGGANVLTF. The rearrangement links TRBV14 to TRBJ2-6; D possibly corresponds to TRBD2 (5 bases). The CDR3 extends over 15 amino acids. Trimming took off 3 bases at V and 4 bases at J, with 10 bases between the two ends. Germline V gene data show CDR1 as SGHDN and CDR2 as FVKESK.

The DNA for the CDR3 is TGTGCCAGCAGTGAGGTGTTAGGGAGTGGAAACACCATATATTTT. It codes for CASSEVLGSGNTIYF. The chain recombines TRBV6-1 with TRBJ1-3; unclear D gene. CDR3 length: 15 residues. V lost 3 bases, J lost 3 bases, and 12 bases lay in between. Germline V gene sequence: CDR1 MNHNS, CDR2 SASEGT.

The chain links TRBV28 to TRBJ1-2; D unclear. The germline V gene encodes CDR1 MDHEN and CDR2 SYDVKM. The CDR3 length is 14 residues. With 2 bases removed from V and 0 bases from J, the gap between germline ends came to 7 bases. For the CDR3, the DNA is TGTGCCAGCAGTTTACTTTCTGCTAACTATGGCTACACCTTC. Translating it yields CASSLLSANYGYTF.

The V and J genes are TRBV6-5 and TRBJ1-5; the D is unclear. Germline V CDR1 and CDR2: MNHEY, SVGAGI. The CDR3 spans 13 residues. Trimming left V 6 bases short and J 4 bases short, with 10 bases between. The CDR3 DNA reads TGTGCCAGCAGCTCAAAACGTAATCAGCCCCAGCATTTT. Protein sequence: CASSSKRNQPQHF.